These 9 T cell receptor beta chains were sequenced from one sample in a study of shared clonotypes between healthy human individuals. Assay: immunoSEQ multiplex PCR; the TCRdb copy retains only in-frame clones and omits some. This repertoire shows 2 million to 2.5 million clones, just over 90% found once; its top ten account for under 0.45%. What was sequenced was naive CD4+ T cells from PBMCs. Regarding subset: CD45RA+ positively selected. Receptor source: a man in his late teens or twenties in good health. Some clones in this sample may be carry-over from other donors' samples.

On this clone: Other DNA variants within this sample encode the same CDR3. The V gene is TRBV7-3, the J gene TRBJ2-5, with D unresolved. Germline CDR1 SGHTA, CDR2 FQGTGA. The CDR3 length is 14 residues. Trimming took off 2 bases at V and 3 bases at J, with 10 bases between the two ends. The CDR3 here is CASSLSGIEETQYF. In nucleotides, the CDR3 is TGTGCCAGCAGCTTATCGGGTATTGAAGAGACCCAGTACTTC.

The chain recombines TRBV30 with TRBJ1-3; D not resolved. V lost 0 bases and J 4 bases, leaving 13 bases between the germline ends. This CDR3 is built from 15 residues. Germline-derived CDR1 and CDR2 are GTSNPN and SVGIG (reference sequence). The CDR3 spells CAWSVRQLTGNTIYF. Written as DNA, the CDR3 is TGTGCCTGGAGTGTACGTCAGCTTACGGGAAACACCATATATTTT.

V is TRBV28 and J is TRBJ1-2; 7 bases are a match to TRBD1. From germline, CDR1 is MDHEN and CDR2 SYDVKM. V shed 6 bases and J 4 bases; nucleotides not matched to a gene: 11. This CDR3 region has 15 residues. CDR3 amino acids: CASSPGQAHSYGYTF. CDR3 DNA sequence: TGTGCCAGCAGCCCCGGACAGGCCCATAGCTATGGCTACACCTTC.

The V gene is TRBV6-5, the J gene TRBJ2-7, with D tentatively TRBD1 or TRBD2 (6 bases each). The CDR3 length is 16 residues. The germline V gene has CDR1 MNHEY and CDR2 SVGAGI. Trimming took off 0 bases at V and 0 bases at J, with 12 bases between the two ends. The CDR3 sequence: CASSYSGGPISYEQYF. Written as DNA, the CDR3 is TGTGCCAGCAGTTACTCAGGGGGGCCGATCTCCTACGAGCAGTACTTC.

The V call is TRBV28, the J call TRBJ1-4; D may be TRBD1 (6 bases). CDR1 is MDHEN, CDR2 SYDVKM, per germline. The CDR3 extends over 14 amino acids. The ends were cut back, 3 bases at V and 4 bases at J, with 9 bases in the middle. The CDR3 loop reads CASSFQGINEKLFF. CDR3 in DNA: TGTGCCAGCAGTTTTCAGGGGATTAATGAAAAACTGTTTTTT.

This clone appeared a single time. The chain carries TRBV5-1 and TRBJ2-3, with 9 bases that match TRBD2. The CDR3 loop spans 14 amino acids. Germline values: CDR1 SGHRS, CDR2 YFSETQ. Trimming removed 4 bases from V and 3 bases from J; junction bases left unmatched: 3. CDR3: CASSGSGRTDTQYF. The CDR3, as DNA: TGCGCCAGCAGCGGTAGCGGGAGAACAGATACGCAGTATTTT.

On this clone: The same CDR3 is also encoded by other DNA sequences in this sample. This chain connects TRBV5-1 to TRBJ2-5; D may match TRBD1 or TRBD2 (6 bases each). V shed 0 bases and J shed 5 bases, with 11 bases lying between them. Germline CDR1 reads SGHRS; CDR2 reads YFSETQ. This CDR3 contains 14 residues. CDR3 loop: CASSLEGGGETQYF. CDR3 DNA: TGCGCCAGCAGCTTGGAGGGGGGCGGCGAGACCCAGTACTTC.

This rearrangement joins TRBV6-6 to TRBJ2-7, with a weak D call TRBD2 (6 bases). The CDR3 runs to 14 residues. Germline CDR1 MNHNY, CDR2 SVGAGI (reference sequence). Trimming removed 5 bases at V and 7 bases at J, with 18 bases between. The CDR3 is CASSTRLDDGEQYF. CDR3 DNA sequence: TGTGCCAGCAGTACCCGACTAGATGACGGGGAGCAGTACTTC.

As for this clone: The sample has other DNA sequences that encode this CDR3 too. J is TRBJ1-2 and V is TRBV28; D is uncertain. Germline V gene sequence: CDR1 MDHEN, CDR2 SYDVKM. The V end was cut by 3 bases, the J end by 8 bases, with 10 bases between. The CDR3 is 12 amino acids. Written as DNA, the CDR3 is TGTGCCAGCAGTTTGGCGACGGGGGGCTACACCTTC. Amino acid sequence: CASSLATGGYTF.